Following are 17 T cell receptor beta chains from one sample sequenced in a study of blood T cell repertoires in COVID-19. The protocol was immunoSEQ multiplex PCR, while the TCRdb copy is restricted to in-frame clones and leaves out a portion. Among about 60,000 clones listed, around 85% were seen once. Material for sequencing was peripheral blood. These receptors were collected from a man between 65 and 85 years old with active COVID-19.

This sequence joins TRBV7-2 and TRBJ2-4; TRBD2 is a possible D gene (5 bases). With 4 bases removed from V and 2 bases from J, the gap between germline ends came to 21 bases. The CDR3 is 18 residues long. Germline V CDR1 and CDR2: SGHTA, FQGNSA. CDR3 region: CASSSEPGSIGSKNIQYF. CDR3 nucleotide sequence: TGTGCCAGCAGCTCCGAACCGGGAAGTATTGGATCCAAAAACATTCAGTACTTC.

This clone was picked up a small number of times. The V call is TRBV28, the J call TRBJ1-5, with no clear D. The CDR3 has 12 residues. The germline V and J ends were trimmed by 2 bases and 6 bases, with 5 bases remaining between them. The V gene's germline CDR1 is MDHEN and CDR2 SYDVKM. CDR3 protein: CASSLGRQPQHF. CDR3 nucleotides: TGTGCCAGCAGTTTAGGCCGTCAGCCCCAGCATTTT.

This clone was detected once. The V gene is TRBV6-5, the J gene TRBJ2-2, with D possibly being TRBD2 (6 bases). CDR3 length: 15 residues. V was shortened by 0 bases and J by 5 bases, with 10 bases between the two germline ends. Germline V lookup: CDR1 MNHEY, CDR2 SVGAGI. CDR3: CASSYSRLETGELFF. The CDR3 region has the DNA TGTGCCAGCAGTTACTCGAGACTAGAGACCGGGGAGCTGTTTTTT.

The chain links TRBV7-8 to TRBJ1-5, with TRBD1 matching 7 bases. The CDR3 totals 14 residues. The germline CDR1 and CDR2 sequences are SGHVS and FQNEAQ. V was pared by 1 base and J by 6 bases, with 3 bases of the junction left unmatched. The CDR3 DNA is TGTGCCAGCAGCTTAGACAGGGGCGGTCAGCCCCAGCATTTT. Residues: CASSLDRGGQPQHF.

This clone occurred a few times. The chain couples TRBV18 to TRBJ1-1, with a tentative D call TRBD1 (5 bases). The CDR3 extends over 15 amino acids. V lost 0 bases to trimming and J lost 0 bases, with 8 bases between them. Germline CDR1 is KGHSH and CDR2 is LQKENI. CDR3 sequence (DNA): TGTGCCAGCTCACCACCAGGGGAAATGAACACTGAAGCTTTCTTT. Residues: CASSPPGEMNTEAFF.

This clone was seen a single time. V is TRBV5-4 and J is TRBJ1-1; a possible D gene is TRBD1 (6 bases). The germline gives CDR1 SGHNT, CDR2 YYREEE (reference sequence). Trimming left V 4 bases short and J 1 base short, with 11 bases between. CDR3 length equals 14 residues. As DNA, the CDR3 is TGTGCCAGCAGCAGGACAGATAAGAACACTGAAGCTTTCTTT. Translating it yields CASSRTDKNTEAFF.

This chain joins TRBV7-2 and TRBJ1-2; no firm D call. V lost 5 bases, J lost 1 base, and 14 bases lay in between. Germline CDR1 SGHTA, CDR2 FQGNSA. The CDR3 loop spans 15 amino acids. As DNA, the CDR3 is TGTGCCAGCAGCCCCCGGGAGGTCGTTAACTATGGCTACACCTTC. Translation: CASSPREVVNYGYTF.

V usage is TRBV30 and J usage is TRBJ2-7; 9 bases align to TRBD1. The trim removed 2 bases at V and 6 bases at J, leaving 5 bases unmatched. The CDR3 runs to 13 residues. CDR1 GTSNPN and CDR2 SVGIG come from the germline V gene (reference sequence). The CDR3 is CAWSQGQGPEQYF. The CDR3 nucleotides read TGTGCCTGGAGTCAGGGACAGGGCCCCGAGCAGTACTTC.

There are a few counts of this clone. This chain connects TRBV7-6 to TRBJ1-5; 7 bases match TRBD1. The germline gives CDR1 SGHVS, CDR2 FNYEAQ. This CDR3 contains 13 residues. V was clipped by 3 bases and J by 5 bases; unmatched bases: 1. The CDR3 coding sequence is TGTGCCAGCAGCTTGCAGGGGGATCAGCCCCAGCATTTT. It translates to CASSLQGDQPQHF.

Only a few counts were recorded for this clone. The rearrangement links TRBV5-4 to TRBJ1-3; TRBD1 aligns across 10 bases. V dropped 4 bases and J dropped 3; count of bases not matched to a gene: 7. Germline V gives CDR1 SGHNT, CDR2 YYREEE (reference sequence). The CDR3 is 16 residues long. CDR3 in amino acids: CASSLGTGAFGNTIYF. The CDR3 DNA follows: TGTGCCAGCAGCCTCGGGACAGGGGCATTTGGAAACACCATATATTTT.

The chain joins TRBV5-1 to TRBJ2-7; 8 bases fit TRBD1. With V trimmed by 4 bases and J by 6 bases, 9 bases remained unmatched. The germline V gene encodes CDR1 SGHRS and CDR2 YFSETQ. This CDR3 comprises 14 residues. The chain's CDR3 is CASSTDRGSGEQYF. The CDR3 coding sequence is TGCGCCAGCAGCACAGACAGGGGTTCGGGCGAGCAGTACTTC. Filled out from reference TRBV5-1 and TRBJ2-7, the complete variable domain reads KAGVTQTPRYLIKTRGQQVTLSCSPISGHRSVSWYQQTPGQGLQFLFEYFSETQRNKGNFPGRFSGRQFSNSRSEMNVSTLELGDSALYLCASSTDRGSGEQYFGPGTRLTVT.

The chain uses TRBV4-3 and TRBJ2-2; D is possibly TRBD1 (6 bases). This CDR3 is built from 15 residues. V lost 0 bases and J 9 bases, leaving 14 bases between the germline ends. The germline V gene encodes CDR1 LGHNA and CDR2 YSLEER. CDR3 in amino acids: CASSQDETGYRELFF. The CDR3 DNA sequence: TGCGCCAGCAGCCAAGATGAGACAGGATACCGGGAGCTGTTTTTT.

This clone was detected only once. The chain links TRBV27 to TRBJ2-3, with 15 bases that match TRBD2. Germline CDR1 and CDR2: MNHEY and SMNVEV (reference sequence). Losses at the gene ends were 6 bases for V and 1 base for J; bases not matched to a gene: 8. The CDR3 has 18 residues. Here the CDR3 DNA reads TGTGCCAGCAGAGCCGGGACTAGCGGGAGGTGGGGCACAGATACGCAGTATTTT. Its translation: CASRAGTSGRWGTDTQYF.

The chain carries TRBV4-2 and TRBJ1-6; 12 bases are shared with TRBD1. Germline CDR1 LGHNA, CDR2 YNFKEQ. Unmatched junction bases numbered 12, after V lost 5 bases and J lost 16 bases. The CDR3 consists of 15 residues. The chain's CDR3 is CASSSNGAGQGALHF. The DNA for the CDR3 is TGTGCCAGCAGCTCCAACGGGGCGGGACAGGGGGCACTCCACTTT.

This clone is a singleton in its sample. The rearrangement links TRBV7-2 to TRBJ2-1; 7 positions match TRBD1. The CDR3 totals 14 residues. Germline V lookup: CDR1 SGHTA, CDR2 FQGNSA. Germline trimming cut 3 bases from V and 7 bases from J; bases unmatched to any gene: 6. CDR3: CASSFGQVVNEQFF. Written as DNA, the CDR3 is TGTGCCAGCAGCTTCGGACAGGTGGTGAATGAGCAGTTCTTC.

This chain links TRBV5-1 with TRBJ2-1; 7 nucleotides line up with TRBD2. V dropped 2 bases and J dropped 7; count of bases not matched to a gene: 9. This CDR3 region has 15 residues. Per germline, CDR1 SGHRS and CDR2 YFSETQ. CDR3 in amino acids: CASSLQRGAANEQFF. The CDR3 DNA is TGCGCCAGCAGCTTACAGCGGGGCGCGGCTAATGAGCAGTTCTTC.

This chain connects TRBV29-1 to TRBJ1-2; possible D gene TRBD1, 6 bases. The CDR3 consists of 12 residues. The V end lost 4 bases, the J end lost 8 bases, and 14 bases lay between the germline ends. Looked up from germline, CDR1 is SQVTM and CDR2 is ANQGSEA. The CDR3 loop reads CSVGQAYPGYTF. DNA for the CDR3: TGCAGCGTTGGACAGGCCTACCCCGGCTACACCTTC.